A single sample gave rise to the 3 T cell receptor beta chains below, sequenced in a study of cytomegalovirus exposure and HLA in healthy donors. This table comes from immunoSEQ multiplex PCR, and its TCRdb copy is limited to in-frame clones, with some not included. Altogether 50,000 or so clones are present, roughly 94% being singletons, with the ten largest covering around 2%. Source material: PBMCs. These receptors originate from a man younger than 30 in good health and CMV-seronegative.

The chain employs TRBV18 and TRBJ2-1, with 12 bases matching TRBD2. There are 17 residues in the CDR3. The V and J ends lost 3 bases and 5 bases, in that order; junction bases with no gene match: 8. Germline V CDR1 and CDR2: KGHSH, LQKENI. The CDR3 sequence is CASSPRLAGELDNEQFF. The DNA for the CDR3 is TGTGCCAGCTCACCGCGACTAGCGGGAGAATTGGACAATGAGCAGTTCTTC.

This clone appeared a single time. The chain employs TRBV2 and TRBJ1-1; possibly TRBD1 for D (5 bases). The CDR3 sequence is 13 residues long. Germline lookup yields CDR1 SNHLY and CDR2 FYNNEI. V was pared by 4 bases and J by 5 bases, with 11 bases between. The DNA of the CDR3 is TGTGCCAGCAGTGCGTACAGGTTAACTGAAGCTTTCTTT. It is translated as CASSAYRLTEAFF.

V is TRBV19 and J is TRBJ1-1; D is undetermined. V gave up 10 bases and J gave up 4 bases, with 16 bases separating them. CDR3 size: 13 residues. The germline V gene encodes CDR1 LNHDA and CDR2 SQIVND (reference sequence). CDR3 coding DNA: TGTGCCATATCCGAAATTAGAGGCACTGAAGCTTTCTTT. As protein: CAISEIRGTEAFF.